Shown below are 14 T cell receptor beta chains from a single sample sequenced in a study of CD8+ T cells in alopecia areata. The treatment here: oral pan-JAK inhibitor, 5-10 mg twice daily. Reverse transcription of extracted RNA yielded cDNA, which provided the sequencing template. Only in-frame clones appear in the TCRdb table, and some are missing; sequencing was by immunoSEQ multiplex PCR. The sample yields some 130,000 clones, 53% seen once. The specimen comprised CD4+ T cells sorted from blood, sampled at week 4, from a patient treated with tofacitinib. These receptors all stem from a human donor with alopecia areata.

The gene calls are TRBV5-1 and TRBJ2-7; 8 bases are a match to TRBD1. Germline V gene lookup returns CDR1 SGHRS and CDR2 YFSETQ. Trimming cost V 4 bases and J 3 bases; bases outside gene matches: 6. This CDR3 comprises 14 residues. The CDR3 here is CASSMGQELYEQYF. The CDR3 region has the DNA TGCGCCAGCAGCATGGGACAGGAACTCTACGAGCAGTACTTC. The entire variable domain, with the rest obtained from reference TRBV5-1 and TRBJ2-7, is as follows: KAGVTQTPRYLIKTRGQQVTLSCSPISGHRSVSWYQQTPGQGLQFLFEYFSETQRNKGNFPGRFSGRQFSNSRSEMNVSTLELGDSALYLCASSMGQELYEQYFGPGTRLTVT.

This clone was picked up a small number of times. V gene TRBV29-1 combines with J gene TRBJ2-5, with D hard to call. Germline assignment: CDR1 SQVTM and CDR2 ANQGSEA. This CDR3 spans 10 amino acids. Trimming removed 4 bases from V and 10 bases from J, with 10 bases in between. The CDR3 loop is CSVGALDQYF. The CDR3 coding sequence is TGCAGCGTTGGCGCCCTCGACCAGTACTTC.

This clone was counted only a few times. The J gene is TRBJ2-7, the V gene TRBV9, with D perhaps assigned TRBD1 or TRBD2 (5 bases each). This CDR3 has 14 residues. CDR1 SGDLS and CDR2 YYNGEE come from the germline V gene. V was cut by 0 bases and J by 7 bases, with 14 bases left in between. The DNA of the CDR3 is TGTGCCAGCAGCGTAGAGGGGACCTCGGGTGAGCAGTACTTC. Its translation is CASSVEGTSGEQYF.

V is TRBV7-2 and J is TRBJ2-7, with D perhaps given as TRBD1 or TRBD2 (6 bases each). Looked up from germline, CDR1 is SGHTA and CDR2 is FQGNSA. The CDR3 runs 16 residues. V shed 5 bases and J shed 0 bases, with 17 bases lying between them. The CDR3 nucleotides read TGTGCCAGCAGCATGGGGGCGGCGACTAGCTCCTACGAGCAGTACTTC. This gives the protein CASSMGAATSSYEQYF.

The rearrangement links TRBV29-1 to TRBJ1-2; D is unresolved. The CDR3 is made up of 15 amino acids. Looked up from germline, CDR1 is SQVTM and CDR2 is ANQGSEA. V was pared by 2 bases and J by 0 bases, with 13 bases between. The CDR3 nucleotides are TGCAGCGTTGAAAGATCAGCGCTCACTAACTATGGCTACACCTTC. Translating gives CSVERSALTNYGYTF.

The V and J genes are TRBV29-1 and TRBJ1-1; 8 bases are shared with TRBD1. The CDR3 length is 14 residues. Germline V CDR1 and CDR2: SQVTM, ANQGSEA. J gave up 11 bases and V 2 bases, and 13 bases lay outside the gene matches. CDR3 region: CSVETQGGSSGAFF. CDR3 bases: TGCAGCGTTGAAACACAGGGGGGATCTTCTGGGGCTTTCTTT.

Here the CDR3 DNA reads TGCGCCAGCAGCCGGGGTCAGGCCGGCCCACCCCTCCACTTT. This codes for CASSRGQAGPPLHF. This rearrangement joins TRBV5-1 to TRBJ1-6; no clear D. V lost 4 bases to trimming and J lost 11 bases, with 16 bases between them. The CDR3 covers 14 residues. Germline V CDR1 and CDR2: SGHRS, YFSETQ. The whole variable domain, remainder taken from reference TRBV5-1 and TRBJ1-6, is KAGVTQTPRYLIKTRGQQVTLSCSPISGHRSVSWYQQTPGQGLQFLFEYFSETQRNKGNFPGRFSGRQFSNSRSEMNVSTLELGDSALYLCASSRGQAGPPLHFGNGTRLTVT.

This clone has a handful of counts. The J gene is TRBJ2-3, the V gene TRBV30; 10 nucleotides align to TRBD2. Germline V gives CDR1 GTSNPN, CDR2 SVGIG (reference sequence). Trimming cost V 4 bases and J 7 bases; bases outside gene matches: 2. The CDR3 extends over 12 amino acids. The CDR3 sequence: CAWTSGSYTQYF. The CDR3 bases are TGTGCCTGGACTAGCGGGAGCTATACGCAGTATTTT.

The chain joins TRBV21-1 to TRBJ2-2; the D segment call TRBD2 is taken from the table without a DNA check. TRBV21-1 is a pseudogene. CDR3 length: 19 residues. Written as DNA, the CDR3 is TGTGCCAGCAGCATAATATTGGCTAGCGGGAGGGCGAACACCGGGGAGCTGTTTTTT. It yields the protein CASSIILASGRANTGELFF.

CDR3 nucleotides: TGTGCCAGCTCACCACAATCACAGGGAAGAAGTTCACCCCTCCACTTT. As protein: CASSPQSQGRSSPLHF. This chain joins TRBV18 and TRBJ1-6, with D possibly TRBD1 on 6 matching bases. Germline lookup yields CDR1 KGHSH and CDR2 LQKENI. The CDR3 is 16 residues long. The V end lost 1 base, the J end lost 9 bases, and 16 bases lay between the germline ends.

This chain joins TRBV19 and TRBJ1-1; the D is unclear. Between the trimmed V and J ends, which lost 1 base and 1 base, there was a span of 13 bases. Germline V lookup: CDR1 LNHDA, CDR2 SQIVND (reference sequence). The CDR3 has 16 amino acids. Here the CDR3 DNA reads TGTGCCAGTAGTATAGTGGGCAGTCCGGGGAACACTGAAGCTTTCTTT. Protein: CASSIVGSPGNTEAFF.

As DNA, the CDR3 is TGCAGCGGGGGGACATCAACCCAGGGCACTGAAGCTTTCTTT. The encoded protein is CSGGTSTQGTEAFF. The gene calls are TRBV29-1 and TRBJ1-1; D may be TRBD1 (6 bases). The germline CDR1 and CDR2 sequences are SQVTM and ANQGSEA. The length of the CDR3 is 14 residues. V was trimmed by 7 bases and J by 4 bases, leaving 19 bases between them.

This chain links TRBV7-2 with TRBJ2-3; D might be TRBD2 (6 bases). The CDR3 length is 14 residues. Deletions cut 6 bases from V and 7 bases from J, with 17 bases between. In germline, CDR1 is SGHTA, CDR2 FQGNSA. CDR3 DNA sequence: TGTGCCAGCAGAGCCCTCCCCAGGGACTATACGCAGTATTTT. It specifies CASRALPRDYTQYF.

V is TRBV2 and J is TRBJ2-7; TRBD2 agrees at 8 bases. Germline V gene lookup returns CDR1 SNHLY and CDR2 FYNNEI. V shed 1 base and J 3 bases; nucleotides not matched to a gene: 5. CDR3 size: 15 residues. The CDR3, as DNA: TGTGCCAGCAGTGAAGTAGCGGGGCGATACTACGAGCAGTACTTC. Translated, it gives CASSEVAGRYYEQYF.